This T cell receptor beta chain is from a study of OX40 agonist ivuxolimab in advanced cancers. Patients had blood sampled at baseline and again on cycle 4 day 1 and cycle 7 day 1. V lost 0 bases to trimming and J lost 3 bases; unmatched junction nucleotides: 3. Germline-derived CDR1 and CDR2 are SGHRS and YFSETQ. CDR3 size: 15 residues. Study observations and caveats: CD4+ and CD8+ blood T cells expanded clonally by week 6 at 0.1 to 3.0 mg/kg. Low normalized T-cell clonal expansion also characterized some of the nonresponders.

For this clone: Its antigen is unknown.

Clones were read by immunoSEQ multiplex PCR, and TCRdb kept only the in-frame ones, dropping some. The repertoire consists of under 60,000 clones, with around 87% occurring once and the leading ten covering 11%. The chain recombines TRBV5-1 with TRBJ1-5; 7 bases match TRBD1. The TCR originated in an adult with an advanced solid tumor such as melanoma, head and neck, liver or kidney cancer. The sequencing here drew on CD4+ or CD8+ T cells sorted from blood, taken in a trial of the OX40 agonist ivuxolimab. This CDR3 is CASSLDRGPNQPQHF. CDR3 sequence (DNA): TGCGCCAGCAGCTTGGACAGGGGACCCAATCAGCCCCAGCATTTT.